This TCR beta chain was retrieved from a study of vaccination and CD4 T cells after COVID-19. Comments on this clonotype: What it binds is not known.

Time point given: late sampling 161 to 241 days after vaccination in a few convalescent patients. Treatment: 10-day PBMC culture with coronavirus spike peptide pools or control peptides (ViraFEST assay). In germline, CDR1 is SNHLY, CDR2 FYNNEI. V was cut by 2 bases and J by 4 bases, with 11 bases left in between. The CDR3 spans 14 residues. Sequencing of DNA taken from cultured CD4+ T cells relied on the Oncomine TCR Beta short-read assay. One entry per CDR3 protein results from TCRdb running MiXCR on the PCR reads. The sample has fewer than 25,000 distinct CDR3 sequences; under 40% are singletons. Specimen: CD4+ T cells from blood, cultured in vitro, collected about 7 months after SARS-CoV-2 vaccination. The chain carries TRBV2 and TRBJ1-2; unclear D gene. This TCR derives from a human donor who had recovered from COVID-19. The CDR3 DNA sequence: TGTGCCAGCAGTGAATACACCTCCGTCTATGGCTACACCTTC. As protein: CASSEYTSVYGYTF.